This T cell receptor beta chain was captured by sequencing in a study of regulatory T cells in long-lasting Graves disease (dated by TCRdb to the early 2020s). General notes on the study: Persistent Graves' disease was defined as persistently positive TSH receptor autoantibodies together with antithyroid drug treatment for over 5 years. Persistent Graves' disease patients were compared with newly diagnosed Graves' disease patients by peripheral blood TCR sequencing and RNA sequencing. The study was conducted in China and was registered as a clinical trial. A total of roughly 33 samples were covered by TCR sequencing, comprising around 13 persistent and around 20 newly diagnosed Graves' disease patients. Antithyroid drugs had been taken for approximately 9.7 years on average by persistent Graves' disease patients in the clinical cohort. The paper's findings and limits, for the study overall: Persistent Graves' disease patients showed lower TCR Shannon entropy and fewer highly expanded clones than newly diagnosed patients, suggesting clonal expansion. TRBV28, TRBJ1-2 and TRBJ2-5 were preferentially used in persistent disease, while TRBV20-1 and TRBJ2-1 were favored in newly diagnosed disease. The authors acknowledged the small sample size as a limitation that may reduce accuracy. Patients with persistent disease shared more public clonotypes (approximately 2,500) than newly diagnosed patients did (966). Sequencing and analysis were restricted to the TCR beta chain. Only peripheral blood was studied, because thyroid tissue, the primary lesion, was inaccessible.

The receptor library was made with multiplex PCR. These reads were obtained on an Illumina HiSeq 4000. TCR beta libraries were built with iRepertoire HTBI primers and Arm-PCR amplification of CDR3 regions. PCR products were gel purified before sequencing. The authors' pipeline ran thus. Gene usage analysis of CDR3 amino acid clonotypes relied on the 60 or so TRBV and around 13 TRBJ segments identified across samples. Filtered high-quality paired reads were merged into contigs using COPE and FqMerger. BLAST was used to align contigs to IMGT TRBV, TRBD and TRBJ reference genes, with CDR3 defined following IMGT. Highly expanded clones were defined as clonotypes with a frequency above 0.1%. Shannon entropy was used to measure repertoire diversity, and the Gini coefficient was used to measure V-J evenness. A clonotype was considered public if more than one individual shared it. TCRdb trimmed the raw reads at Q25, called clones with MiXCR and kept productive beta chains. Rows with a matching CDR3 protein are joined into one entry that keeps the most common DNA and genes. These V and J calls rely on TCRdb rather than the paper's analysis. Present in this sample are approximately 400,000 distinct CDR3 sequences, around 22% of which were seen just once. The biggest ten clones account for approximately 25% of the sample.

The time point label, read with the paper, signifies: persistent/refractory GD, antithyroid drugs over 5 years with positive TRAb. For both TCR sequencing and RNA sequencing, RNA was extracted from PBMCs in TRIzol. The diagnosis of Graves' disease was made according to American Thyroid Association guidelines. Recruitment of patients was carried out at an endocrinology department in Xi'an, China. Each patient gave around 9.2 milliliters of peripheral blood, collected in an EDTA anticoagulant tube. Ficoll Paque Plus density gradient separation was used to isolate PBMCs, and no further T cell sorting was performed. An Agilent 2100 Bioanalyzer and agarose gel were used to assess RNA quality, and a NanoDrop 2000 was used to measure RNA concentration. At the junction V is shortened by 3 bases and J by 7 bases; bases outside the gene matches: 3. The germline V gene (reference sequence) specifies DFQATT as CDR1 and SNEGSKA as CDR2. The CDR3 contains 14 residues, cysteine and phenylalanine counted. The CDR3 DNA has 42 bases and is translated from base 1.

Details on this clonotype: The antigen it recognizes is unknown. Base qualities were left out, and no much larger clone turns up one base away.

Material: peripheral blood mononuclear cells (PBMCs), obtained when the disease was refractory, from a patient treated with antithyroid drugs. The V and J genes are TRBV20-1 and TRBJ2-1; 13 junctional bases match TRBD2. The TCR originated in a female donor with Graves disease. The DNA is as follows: TGCAGTGCTAGGACTAGCGGGAGGAGAAATGAGCAGTTCTTC. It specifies CSARTSGRRNEQFF.